The next 4 T cell receptor beta chains were all read from a single sample in a study of CD8+CD57+ T cells in acquired aplastic anemia. According to the study, genomic DNA was the template for TCR beta VDJ and CDR3 profiling. TCRdb re-called the reads through MiXCR, storing one row per CDR3 protein. The profile shows 150,000 to 200,000 distinct CDR3 sequences, 55% to 70% of them singletons. The sample comprised sorted CD4+, CD8+, or CD8+CD57+ T cells (not recorded which) from PBMCs. The receptors come from a human donor with severe aplastic anemia or a healthy control (not recorded which).

V usage is TRBV19 and J usage is TRBJ1-5; tentatively, D is TRBD1 (5 bases). This CDR3 region has 15 residues. Germline lookup yields CDR1 LNHDA and CDR2 SQIVND (reference sequence). V gave up 3 bases and J gave up 0 bases, with 9 bases separating them. Here the CDR3 DNA reads TGTGCCAGTAGTATTGGCAGGGATAGCAATCAGCCCCAGCATTTT. This sequence encodes CASSIGRDSNQPQHF.

V is TRBV10-3 and J is TRBJ2-7; 11 bases match TRBD1. V shed 10 bases and J 5 bases; nucleotides not matched to a gene: 10. Germline-derived CDR1 and CDR2 are ENHRY and SYGVKD. CDR3 length: 14 amino acids. Written as DNA, the CDR3 is TGTGCCAGCACCCCGGACAGGGGGCAGGACGAGCAGTACTTC. Protein: CASTPDRGQDEQYF.

V gene TRBV20-1 combines with J gene TRBJ1-6; weak D call: TRBD1 (6 bases). V was pared by 0 bases and J by 9 bases, with 18 bases between. The CDR3 sequence is 16 residues long. Germline V gene lookup returns CDR1 DFQATT and CDR2 SNEGSKA (reference sequence). The CDR3 spells CSARDLRAGDFSPLHF. The CDR3 coding sequence is TGCAGTGCTAGAGATCTTAGGGCAGGGGACTTTTCACCCCTCCACTTT.

Details on this clonotype: A much larger clone sits a single nucleotide away, making a read error possible. The rearrangement links TRBV7-3 to TRBJ1-2; possibly TRBD1 for D (6 bases). The V end lost 5 bases, the J end lost 8 bases, and 18 bases lay between the germline ends. CDR3 size: 14 residues. Germline CDR1 reads SGHTA; CDR2 reads FQGTGA. The CDR3 DNA follows: TGTGCCAGCAGCCCAGGGGAGTTTATAGACGGCTACACCTTC. The encoded protein is CASSPGEFIDGYTF.